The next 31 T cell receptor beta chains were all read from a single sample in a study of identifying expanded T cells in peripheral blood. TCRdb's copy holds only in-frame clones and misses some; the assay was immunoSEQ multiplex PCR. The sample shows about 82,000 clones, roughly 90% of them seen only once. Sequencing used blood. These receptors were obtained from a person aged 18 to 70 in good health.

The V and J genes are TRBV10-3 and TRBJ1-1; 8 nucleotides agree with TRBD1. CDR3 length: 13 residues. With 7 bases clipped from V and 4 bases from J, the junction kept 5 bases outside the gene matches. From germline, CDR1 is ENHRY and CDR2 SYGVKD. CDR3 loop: CAINGQGGTEAFF. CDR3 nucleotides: TGTGCCATCAATGGACAGGGAGGCACTGAAGCTTTCTTT.

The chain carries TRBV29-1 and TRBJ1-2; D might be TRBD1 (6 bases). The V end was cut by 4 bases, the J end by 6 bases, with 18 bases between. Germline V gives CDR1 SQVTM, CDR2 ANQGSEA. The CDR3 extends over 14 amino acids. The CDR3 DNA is TGCAGCGTTGCGGTAAGAGGGGACACCCATGGCTACACCTTC. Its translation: CSVAVRGDTHGYTF.

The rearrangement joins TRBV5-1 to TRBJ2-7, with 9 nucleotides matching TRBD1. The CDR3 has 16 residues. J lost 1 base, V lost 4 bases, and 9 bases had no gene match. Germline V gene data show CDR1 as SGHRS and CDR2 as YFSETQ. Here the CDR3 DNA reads TGCGCCAGCAGCCAATCCGGGACAGGGCAGTCCTACGAGCAGTACTTC. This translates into CASSQSGTGQSYEQYF.

CDR3 DNA sequence: TGTGCCAGCAGCTCTGCGGTTCTGGTCAGCTCCTACAATGAGCAGTTCTTC. Protein sequence: CASSSAVLVSSYNEQFF. J is TRBJ2-1 and V is TRBV5-5, with D unclear. V dropped 3 bases and J dropped 0 bases, with 16 bases sitting between them. Germline V lookup: CDR1 SGHKS, CDR2 YYEKEE (reference sequence). The CDR3 extends over 17 amino acids.

The CDR3 protein is CASSPTGAEQYF. CDR3 coding DNA: TGTGCCAGTAGCCCCACAGGGGCCGAGCAGTACTTC. This chain links TRBV11-2 with TRBJ2-7; 7 bases align to TRBD1. The germline CDR1 and CDR2 sequences are SGHAT and FQNNGV. J gave up 6 bases and V 9 bases, and 8 bases lay outside the gene matches. This CDR3 has 12 residues.

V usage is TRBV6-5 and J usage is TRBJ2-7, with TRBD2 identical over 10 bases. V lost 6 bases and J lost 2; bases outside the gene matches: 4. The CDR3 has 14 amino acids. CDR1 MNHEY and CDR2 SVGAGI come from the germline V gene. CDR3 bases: TGTGCCAGCAGGACAGCGGGAGGGCCCTACGAGCAGTACTTC. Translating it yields CASRTAGGPYEQYF.

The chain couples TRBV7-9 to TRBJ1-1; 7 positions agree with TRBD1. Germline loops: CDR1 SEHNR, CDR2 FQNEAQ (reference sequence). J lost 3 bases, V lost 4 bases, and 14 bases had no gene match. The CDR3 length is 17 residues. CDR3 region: CASSSEGGTEFYTEAFF. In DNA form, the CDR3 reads TGTGCCAGCAGCTCCGAAGGGGGGACAGAATTTTACACTGAAGCTTTCTTT. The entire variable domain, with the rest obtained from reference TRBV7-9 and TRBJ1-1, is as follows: DTGVSQNPRHKITKRGQNVTFRCDPISEHNRLYWYRQTLGQGPEFLTYFQNEAQLEKSRLLSDRFSAERPKGSFSTLEIQRTEQGDSAMYLCASSSEGGTEFYTEAFFGQGTRLTVV.

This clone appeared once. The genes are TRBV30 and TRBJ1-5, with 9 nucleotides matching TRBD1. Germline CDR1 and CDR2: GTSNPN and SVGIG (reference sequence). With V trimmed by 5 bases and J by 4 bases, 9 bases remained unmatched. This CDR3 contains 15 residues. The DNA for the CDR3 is TGTGCCTGGGGACCCGGGACAGGGCCGAATCAGCCCCAGCATTTT. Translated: CAWGPGTGPNQPQHF.

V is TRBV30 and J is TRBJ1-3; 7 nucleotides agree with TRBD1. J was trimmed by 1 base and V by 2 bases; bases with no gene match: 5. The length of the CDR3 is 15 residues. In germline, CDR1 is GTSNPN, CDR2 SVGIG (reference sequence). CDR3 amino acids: CAWSSQTGSGNTIYF. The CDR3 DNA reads TGTGCCTGGAGTTCGCAGACAGGGTCTGGAAACACCATATATTTT.

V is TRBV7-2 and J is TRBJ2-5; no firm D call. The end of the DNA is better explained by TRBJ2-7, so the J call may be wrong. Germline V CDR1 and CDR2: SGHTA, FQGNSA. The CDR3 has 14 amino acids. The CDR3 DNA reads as TGTGCCAGCAGCGCCGGGCTGCCCCCCGGCGAGCAGTACTTC. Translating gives CASSAGLPPGEQYF.

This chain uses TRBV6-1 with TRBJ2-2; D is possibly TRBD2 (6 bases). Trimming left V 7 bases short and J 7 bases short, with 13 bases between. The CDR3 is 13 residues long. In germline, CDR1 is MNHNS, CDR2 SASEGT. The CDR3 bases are TGTGCCAGCAACCGACTAGTAATCGGGGAGCTGTTTTTT. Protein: CASNRLVIGELFF.

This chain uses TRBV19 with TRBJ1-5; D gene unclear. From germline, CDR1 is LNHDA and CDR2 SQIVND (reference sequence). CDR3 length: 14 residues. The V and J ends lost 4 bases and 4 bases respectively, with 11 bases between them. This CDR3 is CASSRPTGNQPQHF. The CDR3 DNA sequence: TGTGCCAGTAGTAGACCCACCGGGAATCAGCCCCAGCATTTT.

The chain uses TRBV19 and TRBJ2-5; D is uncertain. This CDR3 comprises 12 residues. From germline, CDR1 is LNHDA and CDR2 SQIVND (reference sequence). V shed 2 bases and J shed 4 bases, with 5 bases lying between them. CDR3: CASSISGETQYF. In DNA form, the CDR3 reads TGTGCCAGTAGTATAAGTGGAGAGACCCAGTACTTC.

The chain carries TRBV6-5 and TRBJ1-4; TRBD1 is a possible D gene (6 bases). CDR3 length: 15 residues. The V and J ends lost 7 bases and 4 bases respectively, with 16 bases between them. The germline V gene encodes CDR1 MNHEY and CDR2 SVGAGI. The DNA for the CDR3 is TGTGCCAGCATGCCATTCAGGGGCTATAATGAAAAACTGTTTTTT. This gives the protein CASMPFRGYNEKLFF.

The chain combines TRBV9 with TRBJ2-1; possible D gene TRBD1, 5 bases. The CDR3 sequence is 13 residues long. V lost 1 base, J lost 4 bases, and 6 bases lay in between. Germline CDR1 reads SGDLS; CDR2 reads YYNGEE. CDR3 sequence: CASSVSGYNEQFF. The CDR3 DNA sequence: TGTGCCAGCAGCGTATCAGGGTACAATGAGCAGTTCTTC.

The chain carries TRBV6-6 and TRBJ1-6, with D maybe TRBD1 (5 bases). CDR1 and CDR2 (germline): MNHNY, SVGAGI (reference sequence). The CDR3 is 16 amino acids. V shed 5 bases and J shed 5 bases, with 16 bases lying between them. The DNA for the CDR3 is TGTGCCAGCAGTCCGCAGGGTTCCCGGAATAATTCACCCCTCCACTTT. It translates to CASSPQGSRNNSPLHF.

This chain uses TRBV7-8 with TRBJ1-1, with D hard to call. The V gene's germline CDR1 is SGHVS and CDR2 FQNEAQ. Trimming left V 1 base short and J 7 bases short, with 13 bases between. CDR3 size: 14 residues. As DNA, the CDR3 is TGTGCCAGCAGCTTAGTCCCTTCGGGGAGTGAAGCTTTCTTT. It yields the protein CASSLVPSGSEAFF.

CDR3 DNA sequence: TGTGCCAGCAGCCACGACAGGGCCAGCAATCAGCCCCAGCATTTT. This codes for CASSHDRASNQPQHF. This chain links TRBV6-5 with TRBJ1-5, with TRBD1 identical over 7 bases. The CDR3 consists of 15 residues. Looked up from germline, CDR1 is MNHEY and CDR2 is SVGAGI. Germline trimming cut 6 bases from V and 1 base from J; bases unmatched to any gene: 6.

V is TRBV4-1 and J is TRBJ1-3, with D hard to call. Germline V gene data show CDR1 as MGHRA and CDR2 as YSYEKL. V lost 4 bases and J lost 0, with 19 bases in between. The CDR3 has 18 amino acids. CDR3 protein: CASSPGPQRIHSGNTIYF. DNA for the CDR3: TGCGCCAGCAGCCCCGGGCCGCAACGAATCCACTCTGGAAACACCATATATTTT.

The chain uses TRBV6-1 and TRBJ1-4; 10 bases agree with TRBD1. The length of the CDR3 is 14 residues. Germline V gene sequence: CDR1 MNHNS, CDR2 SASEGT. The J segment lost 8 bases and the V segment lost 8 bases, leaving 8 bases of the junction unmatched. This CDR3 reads CASRAGTGVEKLFF. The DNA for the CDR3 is TGTGCCAGCCGCGCCGGGACAGGGGTAGAAAAACTGTTTTTT.

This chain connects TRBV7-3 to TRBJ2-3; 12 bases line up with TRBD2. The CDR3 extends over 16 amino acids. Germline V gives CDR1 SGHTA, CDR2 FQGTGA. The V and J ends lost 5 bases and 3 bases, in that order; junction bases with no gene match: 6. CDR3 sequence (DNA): TGTGCCAGCAGCCTTGGACTAGCGGGGATAACAGATACGCAGTATTTT. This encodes CASSLGLAGITDTQYF.

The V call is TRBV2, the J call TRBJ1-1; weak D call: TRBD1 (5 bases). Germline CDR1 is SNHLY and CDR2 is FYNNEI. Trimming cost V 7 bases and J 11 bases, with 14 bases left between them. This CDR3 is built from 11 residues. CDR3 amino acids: CASTVGEVAFF. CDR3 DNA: TGTGCCAGCACTGTAGGGGAAGTTGCTTTCTTT. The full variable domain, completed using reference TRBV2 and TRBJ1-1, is EPEVTQTPSHQVTQMGQEVILRCVPISNHLYFYWYRQILGQKVEFLVSFYNNEISEKSEIFDDQFSVERPDGSNFTLKIRSTKLEDSAMYFCASTVGEVAFFGQGTRLTVV.

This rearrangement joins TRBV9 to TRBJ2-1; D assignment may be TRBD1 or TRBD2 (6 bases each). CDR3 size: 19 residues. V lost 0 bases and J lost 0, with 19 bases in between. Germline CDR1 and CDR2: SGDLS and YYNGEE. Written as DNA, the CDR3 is TGTGCCAGCAGCGTAGAGCCGACAGGACTATCCAGCTCCTACAATGAGCAGTTCTTC. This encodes CASSVEPTGLSSSYNEQFF.

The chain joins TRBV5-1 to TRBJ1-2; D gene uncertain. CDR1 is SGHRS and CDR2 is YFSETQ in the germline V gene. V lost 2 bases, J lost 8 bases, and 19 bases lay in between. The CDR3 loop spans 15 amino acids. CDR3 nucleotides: TGCGCCAGCAGCTTTTGGGATCGGACCCTATCCGGCTACACCTTC. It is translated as CASSFWDRTLSGYTF.

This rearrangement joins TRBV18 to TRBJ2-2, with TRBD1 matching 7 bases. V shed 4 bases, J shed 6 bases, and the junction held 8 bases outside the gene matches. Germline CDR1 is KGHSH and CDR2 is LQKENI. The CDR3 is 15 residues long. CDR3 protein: CASSQMTGRAGELFF. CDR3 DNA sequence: TGTGCCAGCTCACAGATGACAGGGCGAGCCGGGGAGCTGTTTTTT.

The CDR3 loop reads CAWKVGPQDSPLHF. The CDR3 DNA is TGTGCCTGGAAAGTGGGGCCTCAAGATTCACCCCTCCACTTT. The gene calls are TRBV30 and TRBJ1-6; a weak D match, TRBD1 (5 bases). The V end lost 4 bases, the J end lost 8 bases, and 15 bases lay between the germline ends. The CDR3 runs 14 residues. In germline, CDR1 is GTSNPN, CDR2 SVGIG (reference sequence). The complete variable domain, with remaining parts taken from reference TRBV30 and TRBJ1-6, reads SQTIHQWPATLVQPVGSPLSLECTVEGTSNPNLYWYRQAAGRGLQLLFYSVGIGQISSEVPQNLSASRPQDRQFILSSKKLLLSDSGFYLCAWKVGPQDSPLHFGNGTRLTVT.

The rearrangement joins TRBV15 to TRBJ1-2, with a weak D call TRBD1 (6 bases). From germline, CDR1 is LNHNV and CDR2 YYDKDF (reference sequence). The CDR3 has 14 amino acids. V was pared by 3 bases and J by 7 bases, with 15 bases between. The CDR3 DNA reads TGTGCCACCAGCAGCCGACAGGTCCGAGGTGGCTACACCTTC. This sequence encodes CATSSRQVRGGYTF.

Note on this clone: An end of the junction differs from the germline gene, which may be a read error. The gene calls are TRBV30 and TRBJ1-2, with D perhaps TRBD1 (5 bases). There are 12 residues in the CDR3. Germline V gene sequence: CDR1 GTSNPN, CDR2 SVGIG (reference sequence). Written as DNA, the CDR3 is TGTGCCTGGGTAGCCCCGGGGCCAGTCCGCGCCTTC. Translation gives CAWVAPGPVRAF. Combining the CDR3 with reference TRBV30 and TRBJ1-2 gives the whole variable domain SQTIHQWPATLVQPVGSPLSLECTVEGTSNPNLYWYRQAAGRGLQLLFYSVGIGQISSEVPQNLSASRPQDRQFILSSKKLLLSDSGFYLCAWVAPGPVRAFGSGTRLTVV.

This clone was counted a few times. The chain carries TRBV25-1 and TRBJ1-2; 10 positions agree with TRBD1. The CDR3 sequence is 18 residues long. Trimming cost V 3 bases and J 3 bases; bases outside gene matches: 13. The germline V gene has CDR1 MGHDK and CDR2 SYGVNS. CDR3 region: CASSDPTFATGGYYGYTF. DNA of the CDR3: TGTGCCAGCAGTGATCCCACATTCGCGACAGGGGGCTACTATGGCTACACCTTC.

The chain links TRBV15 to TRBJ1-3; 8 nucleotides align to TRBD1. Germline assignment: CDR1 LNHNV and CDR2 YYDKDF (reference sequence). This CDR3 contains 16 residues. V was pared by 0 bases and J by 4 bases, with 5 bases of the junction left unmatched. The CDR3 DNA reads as TGTGCCACCAGCAGAGACAGGGGGCGCGGAGGAAACACCATATATTTT. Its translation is CATSRDRGRGGNTIYF.

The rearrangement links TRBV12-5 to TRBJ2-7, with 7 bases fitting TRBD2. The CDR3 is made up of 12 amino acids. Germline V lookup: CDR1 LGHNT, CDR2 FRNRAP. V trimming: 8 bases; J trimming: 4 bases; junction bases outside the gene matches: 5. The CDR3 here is CASTPGGYEQYF. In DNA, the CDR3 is TGTGCTAGTACCCCGGGGGGTTACGAGCAGTACTTC.